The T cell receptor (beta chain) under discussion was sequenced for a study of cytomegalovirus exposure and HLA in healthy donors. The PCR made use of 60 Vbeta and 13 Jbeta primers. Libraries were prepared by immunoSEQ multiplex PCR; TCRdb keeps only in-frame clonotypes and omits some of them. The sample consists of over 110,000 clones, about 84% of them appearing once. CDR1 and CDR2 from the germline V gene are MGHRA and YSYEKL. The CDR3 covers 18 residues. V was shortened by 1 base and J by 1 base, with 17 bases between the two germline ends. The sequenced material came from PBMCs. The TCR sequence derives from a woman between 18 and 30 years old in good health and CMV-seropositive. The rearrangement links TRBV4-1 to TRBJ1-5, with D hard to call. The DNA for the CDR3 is TGCGCCAGCAGCCAAGCGATGTATGAGGATTTGAGCAATCAGCCCCAGCATTTT. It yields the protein CASSQAMYEDLSNQPQHF.